These 29 T cell receptor beta chains were all obtained from the same sample, sequenced in a study of T cells after yellow fever vaccination. TCRdb ran MiXCR on the 5' RACE reads and lists one entry per CDR3 protein. The table shows 400,000 or so distinct CDR3 sequences, with around 20% occurring only once. The source was PBMCs, collected before the yellow fever booster vaccination. The receptors stem from a man between 18 and 35 years old who received the YFV17D yellow fever vaccine.

The chain couples TRBV7-3 to TRBJ1-6; no reliable D call. The length of the CDR3 is 15 residues. Germline CDR1 SGHTA, CDR2 FQGTGA. Trimming removed 2 bases at V and 7 bases at J, with 12 bases between. This CDR3 reads CASSLQPGWNSPLHF. In DNA, the CDR3 is TGTGCCAGCAGCTTACAGCCGGGATGGAATTCACCCCTCCACTTT. The entire variable domain, with the rest obtained from reference TRBV7-3 and TRBJ1-6, is as follows: GAGVSQTPSNKVTEKGKYVELRCDPISGHTALYWYRQSLGQGPEFLIYFQGTGAADDSGLPNDRFFAVRPEGSVSTLKIQRTERGDSAVYLCASSLQPGWNSPLHFGNGTRLTVT.

The chain is built from TRBV9 and TRBJ2-4; D possibly uses TRBD1 or TRBD2 (5 bases each). The CDR3 loop spans 13 amino acids. V was trimmed by 0 bases and J by 11 bases, leaving 12 bases between them. Germline loops: CDR1 SGDLS, CDR2 YYNGEE. The CDR3 DNA sequence: TGTGCCAGCAGCGTAGATTCGGGGCGATTTCAGTACTTC. It encodes CASSVDSGRFQYF.

The genes are TRBV5-1 and TRBJ2-3; no clear D gene. The CDR3 totals 12 residues. Trimming stripped 4 bases from V and 4 bases from J, with 7 bases between. CDR1 SGHRS and CDR2 YFSETQ come from the germline V gene. The CDR3 bases are TGCGCCAGCAGCGCCGAATCAGATACGCAGTATTTT. Translated: CASSAESDTQYF.

The chain is built from TRBV10-3 and TRBJ2-5; 14 bases agree with TRBD2. The V gene's germline CDR1 is ENHRY and CDR2 SYGVKD. After removal of 4 bases from V and 5 bases from J, the junction contained 9 bases not matched to a gene. The CDR3 runs to 17 residues. The CDR3 here is CAISATSGGAEGETQYF. CDR3 DNA: TGTGCCATCAGTGCGACTAGCGGGGGGGCCGAGGGTGAGACCCAGTACTTC.

This clonotype was recorded a few times. V gene TRBV7-2 combines with J gene TRBJ2-3; D is ambiguous. The CDR3 spans 13 residues. V gave up 2 bases and J gave up 5 bases, with 8 bases separating them. Germline CDR1 SGHTA, CDR2 FQGNSA. CDR3 DNA: TGTGCCAGCAGCTTATGGCTAGAAGATACGCAGTATTTT. It translates to CASSLWLEDTQYF.

This rearrangement joins TRBV5-6 to TRBJ2-5, with 7 bases aligning to TRBD1. Trimming removed 2 bases from V and 1 base from J; junction bases left unmatched: 2. Germline V lookup: CDR1 SGHDT, CDR2 YYEEEE. This CDR3 is built from 14 residues. CDR3 in amino acids: CASSFDRVQETQYF. CDR3 DNA sequence: TGTGCCAGCAGCTTCGACAGGGTCCAAGAGACCCAGTACTTC.

The chain recombines TRBV5-4 with TRBJ1-2; D uncertain. Trimming shortened V by 1 base and J by 0 bases, and 13 bases separated the two germline ends. Germline V gene lookup returns CDR1 SGHNT and CDR2 YYREEE (reference sequence). This CDR3 spans 16 amino acids. The CDR3 spells CASSLFLADPNYGYTF. In DNA form, the CDR3 reads TGTGCCAGCAGCTTGTTTTTGGCAGACCCTAACTATGGCTACACCTTC.

The table lists this clonotype with a few counts. The J gene is TRBJ1-2, the V gene TRBV2, with D possibly TRBD1 on 5 matching bases. V lost 7 bases and J 8 bases, leaving 14 bases between the germline ends. CDR1 is SNHLY, CDR2 FYNNEI, per germline. CDR3 length equals 12 residues. DNA for the CDR3: TGTGCCAGCACCGGGGGAGCGGAAGGCTACACCTTC. Protein product: CASTGGAEGYTF.

This clonotype was found a few times. This chain joins TRBV15 and TRBJ1-1; 11 nucleotides agree with TRBD1. Trimming at V came to 5 bases and at J to 7 bases, leaving 9 bases not matched to a gene. The germline CDR1 and CDR2 sequences are LNHNV and YYDKDF (reference sequence). The CDR3 totals 15 residues. The CDR3: CATSPRTGGLGEAFF. Here the CDR3 DNA reads TGTGCCACCAGCCCACGGACAGGGGGCCTTGGTGAAGCTTTCTTT.

The chain uses TRBV12-3 or TRBV12-4 and TRBJ2-7, with D perhaps matching TRBD2 (5 bases). The CDR3 runs to 16 residues. V was cut by 0 bases and J by 2 bases, with 14 bases left in between. The chain's CDR3 is CASSLASGYGTYEQYF. The CDR3 DNA reads TGTGCCAGCAGTTTAGCGAGTGGTTACGGGACCTACGAGCAGTACTTC.

This clonotype was found a few times. The chain recombines TRBV29-1 with TRBJ2-2, with D possibly being TRBD1 (6 bases). V shed 3 bases and J shed 6 bases, with 14 bases lying between them. Per germline, CDR1 SQVTM and CDR2 ANQGSEA. The length of the CDR3 is 14 residues. In DNA, the CDR3 is TGCAGCGTTGATTCAGGGGCGCGGGCCGGGGAGCTGTTTTTT. Translated, it gives CSVDSGARAGELFF.

The chain combines TRBV20-1 with TRBJ1-1; D is perhaps TRBD1 (5 bases). Germline assignment: CDR1 DFQATT and CDR2 SNEGSKA (reference sequence). The CDR3 spans 13 residues. The V end lost 5 bases, the J end lost 7 bases, and 17 bases lay between the germline ends. In DNA, the CDR3 is TGCAGTGCTCGCACTCGGGGGGACGGTGAAGCTTTCTTT. Protein sequence: CSARTRGDGEAFF.

This sequence joins TRBV5-1 and TRBJ2-7; 8 positions match TRBD1. Germline-derived CDR1 and CDR2 are SGHRS and YFSETQ. The V segment lost 2 bases and the J segment 5 bases; nucleotides outside the gene matches: 9. The CDR3 runs to 15 residues. The CDR3, as DNA: TGCGCCAGCAGCTTCCAGGGACAGGCGTCCGACGAGCAGTACTTC. Its protein is CASSFQGQASDEQYF.

The chain has TRBV18 and TRBJ1-3; D possibly corresponds to TRBD1 (6 bases). CDR1 is KGHSH, CDR2 LQKENI, per germline. V lost 6 bases and J lost 8, with 20 bases in between. The CDR3 is 15 amino acids. The CDR3 DNA reads TGTGCCAGCTCTACACAGGGCCTGCTGGGTGACACCATATATTTT. This codes for CASSTQGLLGDTIYF.

V is TRBV4-1 and J is TRBJ1-5, with a possible D match to TRBD1 (5 bases). The V gene's germline CDR1 is MGHRA and CDR2 YSYEKL. There are 15 residues in the CDR3. V was clipped by 3 bases and J by 0 bases, with 9 bases between them. As DNA, the CDR3 is TGCGCCAGCAGCCAGACGGACAATAGCAATCAGCCCCAGCATTTT. Translating gives CASSQTDNSNQPQHF.

This clonotype turned up a few times. The rearrangement uses TRBV10-3 and TRBJ2-5; D ambiguous. Trimming left V 8 bases short and J 2 bases short, with 12 bases between. Germline V gene data show CDR1 as ENHRY and CDR2 as SYGVKD. This CDR3 is built from 13 residues. The chain's CDR3 is CAIHEDGQETQYF. The CDR3 nucleotides read TGTGCCATCCATGAAGATGGGCAAGAGACCCAGTACTTC.

This chain connects TRBV27 to TRBJ2-3; maybe TRBD2 (6 bases). V was shortened by 6 bases and J by 5 bases, with 15 bases between the two germline ends. The germline gives CDR1 MNHEY, CDR2 SMNVEV (reference sequence). The CDR3 runs 14 residues. CDR3 coding DNA: TGTGCCAGCAGACCCGCGGGGCCGGTAGATACGCAGTATTTT. Its protein product is CASRPAGPVDTQYF.

This clonotype has a handful of counts. The genes are TRBV6-1 and TRBJ1-6; D possibly corresponds to TRBD1 (5 bases). CDR1 and CDR2 (germline): MNHNS, SASEGT. The V end was cut by 2 bases, the J end by 5 bases, with 10 bases between. CDR3 length: 15 amino acids. Written as DNA, the CDR3 is TGTGCCAGCAGTGAAATGGGGGGGAATAATTCACCCCTCCACTTT. This sequence encodes CASSEMGGNNSPLHF.

This chain connects TRBV2 to TRBJ2-3, with D perhaps assigned TRBD1 or TRBD2 (7 bases each). The CDR3 consists of 16 residues. Germline V gene data show CDR1 as SNHLY and CDR2 as FYNNEI. V lost 2 bases, J lost 2 bases, and 14 bases lay in between. The DNA for the CDR3 is TGTGCCAGCAGTGAAAGACAGGGAGGGGTCACAGATACGCAGTATTTT. This gives the protein CASSERQGGVTDTQYF.

Only a few counts were recorded for this clonotype. The genes are TRBV27 and TRBJ2-2; D gene uncertain. Per the germline V gene, CDR1 is MNHEY and CDR2 is SMNVEV (reference sequence). The V end was cut by 2 bases, the J end by 7 bases, with 8 bases between. The CDR3 contains 13 residues. The CDR3 nucleotides read TGTGCCAGCAGTTTACTGGGTAGCGGGGAGCTGTTTTTT. The encoded protein is CASSLLGSGELFF.

The gene calls are TRBV7-2 and TRBJ2-3; D might be TRBD2 (6 bases). The germline V gene has CDR1 SGHTA and CDR2 FQGNSA. CDR3 size: 16 residues. Trimming pared 5 bases from V and 4 bases from J, leaving 19 bases between. CDR3 amino acids: CASSQDSGLSADTQYF. The CDR3 nucleotides are TGTGCCAGCAGCCAGGACTCCGGACTATCAGCAGATACGCAGTATTTT.

The chain recombines TRBV6-2 or TRBV6-3 with TRBJ2-7, with TRBD1 matching over 10 bases. Germline V gene sequence: CDR1 MNHEY, CDR2 SVGEGT. Trimming took 6 bases from V and 5 from J; bases not matched to a gene: 13. The CDR3 spans 16 residues. The CDR3 reads CASRYDRGPFYDEQYF. Here the CDR3 DNA reads TGTGCCAGCAGATATGACAGGGGGCCATTCTACGACGAGCAGTACTTC.

Details on this clonotype: A read error may account for a junction end that differs from germline. This rearrangement joins TRBV7-7 to TRBJ2-3; TRBD2 matches at 7 bases. The CDR3 consists of 16 residues. CDR1 and CDR2 (germline): SSHAT, FNYEAQ (reference sequence). The CDR3 here is CASSLGLAVGTDTQYF. The CDR3 DNA follows: TGTGCTAGCAGCTTAGGGCTAGCGGTCGGGACAGATACGCAGTATTTT.

The table lists this clonotype with a few counts. This chain uses TRBV7-2 with TRBJ1-5; perhaps TRBD1 as D (6 bases). Trimming took 4 bases from V and 6 from J, leaving 13 bases between them. Per the germline V gene, CDR1 is SGHTA and CDR2 is FQGNSA. The CDR3 length is 14 residues. The CDR3 loop reads CASSSVGGSQPQHF. The CDR3 DNA reads as TGTGCCAGCAGCTCGGTGGGGGGCAGTCAGCCCCAGCATTTT.

The chain is built from TRBV7-2 and TRBJ2-3; D possibly uses TRBD1 or TRBD2 (5 bases each). Germline CDR1 is SGHTA and CDR2 is FQGNSA. This CDR3 has 17 amino acids. V was cut by 2 bases and J by 4 bases, with 19 bases left in between. CDR3 in DNA: TGTGCCAGCAGCTTATGGGGGATACCACCGGGACCAGATACGCAGTATTTT. The encoded protein is CASSLWGIPPGPDTQYF. Filled out from reference TRBV7-2 and TRBJ2-3, the complete variable domain reads GAGVSQSPSNKVTEKGKDVELRCDPISGHTALYWYRQSLGQGLEFLIYFQGNSAPDKSGLPSDRFSAERTGGSVSTLTIQRTQQEDSAVYLCASSLWGIPPGPDTQYFGPGTRLTVL.

This clonotype was observed many times. The chain links TRBV6-5 to TRBJ1-2, with 9 bases aligning to TRBD1. Germline V gene data show CDR1 as MNHEY and CDR2 as SVGAGI. The CDR3 covers 13 residues. Trimming removed 2 bases from V and 7 bases from J; junction bases left unmatched: 2. The CDR3 loop is CASSYTGGFGYTF. The CDR3 nucleotides read TGTGCCAGCAGTTACACAGGGGGCTTTGGCTACACCTTC.

V is TRBV12-3 or TRBV12-4 and J is TRBJ2-2; maybe TRBD2 (6 bases). The CDR3 totals 13 residues. The V and J ends lost 5 bases and 6 bases respectively, with 10 bases between them. Here the CDR3 reads CASSLTGAGELFF. The CDR3 nucleotides are TGTGCCAGCAGTCTAACGGGGGCCGGGGAGCTGTTTTTT.

Only a few counts were recorded for this clonotype. This chain joins TRBV12-3 or TRBV12-4 and TRBJ1-2; unclear D gene. Trimming stripped 3 bases from V and 7 bases from J, with 12 bases between. The CDR3 is 13 amino acids. The DNA of the CDR3 is TGTGCCAGCAGTTTTTCACAGTCGGCTGGCTACACCTTC. Translated, it gives CASSFSQSAGYTF.

This clonotype was detected many times. In nucleotides, the CDR3 is TGCGCCAGCAGCTTGGAGGCGAACGGGGCCTACGAGCAGTACTTC. Its protein is CASSLEANGAYEQYF. V is TRBV5-1 and J is TRBJ2-7; possibly TRBD2 for D (5 bases). CDR3 size: 15 residues. The ends were cut back, 0 bases at V and 2 bases at J, with 12 bases in the middle. Per the germline V gene, CDR1 is SGHRS and CDR2 is YFSETQ.